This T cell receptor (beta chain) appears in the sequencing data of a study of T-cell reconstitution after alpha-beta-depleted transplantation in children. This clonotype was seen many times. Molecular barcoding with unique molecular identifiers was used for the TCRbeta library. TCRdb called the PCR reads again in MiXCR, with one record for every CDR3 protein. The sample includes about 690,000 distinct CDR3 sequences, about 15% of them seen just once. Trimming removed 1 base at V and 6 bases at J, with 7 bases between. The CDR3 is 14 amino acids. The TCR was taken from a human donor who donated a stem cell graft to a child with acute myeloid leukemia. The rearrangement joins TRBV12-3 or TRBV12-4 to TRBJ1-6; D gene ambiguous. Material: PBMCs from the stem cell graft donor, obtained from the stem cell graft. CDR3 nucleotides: TGTGCCAGCAGTTTAGTCCAGCCTAATTCACCCCTCCACTTT. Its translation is CASSLVQPNSPLHF.